Each of the 18 T cell receptor beta chains below was sequenced from the same sample in a study of beta chain features in type 1 diabetes. The investigators reverse transcribed all of the isolated RNA, so they sequenced expressed TCRB transcripts. Libraries were prepared by immunoSEQ multiplex PCR; TCRdb keeps only in-frame clonotypes and omits some of them. This sample has 900,000 or so clones, with 15% to 20% found just once. Sequencing used naive CD4+ T cells from blood. These receptors were collected from a woman aged 18-35 years in good health.

This clone was detected only a few times. The chain is built from TRBV19 and TRBJ2-1, with D possibly TRBD2 on 6 matching bases. V gave up 8 bases and J gave up 6 bases, with 14 bases separating them. CDR1 and CDR2 from the germline V gene are LNHDA and SQIVND (reference sequence). The CDR3 runs to 13 residues. The CDR3 loop reads CASRGLNLNEQFF. The CDR3 nucleotides are TGTGCCAGTCGGGGACTGAATCTCAATGAGCAGTTCTTC.

This clone was counted a few times. CDR3 sequence (DNA): TGTGCCAGCAGCATGGAAGGGGCGGTGTCCTATGGCTACACCTTC. Protein: CASSMEGAVSYGYTF. The rearrangement uses TRBV13 and TRBJ1-2; weak D call: TRBD1 (5 bases). This CDR3 contains 15 residues. Between the trimmed V and J ends, which lost 5 bases and 4 bases, there was a span of 17 bases. Per the germline V gene, CDR1 is PRHDT and CDR2 is FYEKMQ (reference sequence).

This sequence joins TRBV14 and TRBJ2-1, with a tentative D call TRBD2 (5 bases). The germline CDR1 and CDR2 sequences are SGHDN and FVKESK. CDR3 length: 18 residues. V was trimmed by 2 bases and J by 8 bases, leaving 25 bases between them. The CDR3 here is CASSQPSRHSHTWDEQFF. CDR3 nucleotide sequence: TGTGCCAGCAGCCAACCTAGCCGCCACAGCCATACATGGGATGAGCAGTTCTTC.

This clone was counted only a few times. J is TRBJ2-6 and V is TRBV7-2; D gene ambiguous. This CDR3 has 16 amino acids. With 3 bases removed from V and 4 bases from J, the gap between germline ends came to 13 bases. Germline CDR1 is SGHTA and CDR2 is FQGNSA. CDR3 bases: TGTGCCAGCAGCTTCCCCGGTGCGTCGGGGGCCAACGTCCTGACTTTC. Translating it yields CASSFPGASGANVLTF.

The chain recombines TRBV6-5 with TRBJ1-3; 7 nucleotides agree with TRBD1. CDR1 is MNHEY, CDR2 SVGAGI, per germline. CDR3 length: 14 amino acids. The V segment lost 8 bases and the J segment 0 bases; nucleotides outside the gene matches: 4. The CDR3 DNA sequence: TGTGCCAGCCGGACAGGACTCTCTGGAAACACCATATATTTT. It specifies CASRTGLSGNTIYF.

A few counts support this clone. This chain uses TRBV7-2 with TRBJ2-7; D is undetermined. Germline CDR1 SGHTA, CDR2 FQGNSA. The V and J ends lost 5 bases and 2 bases respectively, with 16 bases between them. The length of the CDR3 is 15 residues. The CDR3 loop is CASSPPSGYPYEQYF. The CDR3, as DNA: TGTGCCAGCAGCCCCCCGAGTGGTTATCCCTACGAGCAGTACTTC.

The J gene is TRBJ1-1, the V gene TRBV25-1; no firm D call. V shed 4 bases and J shed 3 bases, with 3 bases lying between them. The CDR3 has 11 amino acids. CDR1 is MGHDK, CDR2 SYGVNS, per germline. CDR3 protein: CASSVHTEAFF. The CDR3 region has the DNA TGTGCCAGCAGTGTCCACACTGAAGCTTTCTTT.

The chain is built from TRBV5-1 and TRBJ2-3; a possible D gene is TRBD2 (6 bases). Per germline, CDR1 SGHRS and CDR2 YFSETQ. With 5 bases removed from V and 3 bases from J, the gap between germline ends came to 16 bases. The CDR3 is 15 residues long. CDR3 in amino acids: CASRPQGLATDTQYF. CDR3 sequence (DNA): TGCGCCAGCAGACCCCAAGGGCTAGCGACAGATACGCAGTATTTT. The full variable domain, in which reference TRBV5-1 and TRBJ2-3 provide the parts outside the CDR3, is KAGVTQTPRYLIKTRGQQVTLSCSPISGHRSVSWYQQTPGQGLQFLFEYFSETQRNKGNFPGRFSGRQFSNSRSEMNVSTLELGDSALYLCASRPQGLATDTQYFGPGTRLTVL.

The gene calls are TRBV5-6 and TRBJ1-1, with TRBD1 as a possible D gene (5 bases). There are 16 residues in the CDR3. V lost 0 bases and J lost 4, with 16 bases in between. Germline CDR1 is SGHDT and CDR2 is YYEEEE. CDR3 sequence reads: CASSLELGQWGTEAFF. Here the CDR3 DNA reads TGTGCCAGCAGCTTGGAGTTGGGGCAGTGGGGCACTGAAGCTTTCTTT.

There are a few counts of this clone. The V and J genes are TRBV20-1 and TRBJ2-1; D gene unclear. The CDR3 is made up of 11 amino acids. Germline CDR1 DFQATT, CDR2 SNEGSKA (reference sequence). The V end was cut by 4 bases, the J end by 6 bases, with 7 bases between. The CDR3 DNA reads as TGCAGTGCTACTAGTCGCAATGAGCAGTTCTTC. This translates into CSATSRNEQFF.

This clone was detected a few times. The chain combines TRBV7-9 with TRBJ2-1; no reliable D call. Germline V lookup: CDR1 SEHNR, CDR2 FQNEAQ (reference sequence). Trimming took off 1 base at V and 0 bases at J, with 10 bases between the two ends. This CDR3 has 16 residues. CDR3 nucleotide sequence: TGTGCCAGCAGCTTAGGGCAGTACAGCTCCTACAATGAGCAGTTCTTC. It yields the protein CASSLGQYSSYNEQFF.

This clone was recorded many times. The chain uses TRBV5-4 and TRBJ2-4; perhaps TRBD1 as D (5 bases). The CDR3 runs to 15 residues. Germline V gives CDR1 SGHNT, CDR2 YYREEE (reference sequence). V lost 3 bases and J lost 6, with 16 bases in between. This CDR3 reads CASSSSGQGPNIQYF. CDR3 in DNA: TGTGCCAGCAGCTCTTCAGGGCAGGGCCCAAACATTCAGTACTTC.

This clone was counted between two and nine times. This rearrangement joins TRBV6-4 to TRBJ2-1; no definite D call. Germline CDR1 MRHNA, CDR2 SNTAGT. This CDR3 comprises 14 residues. The V and J ends lost 7 bases and 0 bases respectively, with 10 bases between them. The CDR3: CASIVGGSYNEQFF. In DNA, the CDR3 is TGTGCCAGCATTGTGGGCGGCTCCTACAATGAGCAGTTCTTC.

CDR3 region: CASSPRTRSSYNEQFF. CDR3 in DNA: TGTGCCAGTAGTCCCAGGACTAGGAGCTCCTACAATGAGCAGTTCTTC. The chain combines TRBV19 with TRBJ2-1; 7 bases are shared with TRBD2. The CDR3 is 16 residues long. From germline, CDR1 is LNHDA and CDR2 SQIVND (reference sequence). V was pared by 5 bases and J by 0 bases, with 7 bases of the junction left unmatched.

The rearrangement links TRBV6-6 to TRBJ2-7; D ambiguous. Trimming removed 0 bases from V and 4 bases from J, with 13 bases in between. The length of the CDR3 is 15 residues. Per the germline V gene, CDR1 is MNHNY and CDR2 is SVGAGI (reference sequence). CDR3 loop: CASSYSTLGTYEQYF. The CDR3 DNA is TGTGCCAGCAGTTACTCGACGCTGGGAACATACGAGCAGTACTTC.

CDR3 bases: TGTGCCAGCAGCCATGGGGCGGGGCCCTACGAGCAGTACTTC. Its translation: CASSHGAGPYEQYF. This chain uses TRBV9 with TRBJ2-7; a weak D match, TRBD2 (6 bases). The CDR3 totals 14 residues. CDR1 is SGDLS, CDR2 YYNGEE, per germline. Trimming left V 4 bases short and J 2 bases short, with 13 bases between.

The table lists this clone with a few counts. J is TRBJ1-1 and V is TRBV6-5; D may be TRBD1 (6 bases). The CDR3 consists of 14 residues. The V gene's germline CDR1 is MNHEY and CDR2 SVGAGI. V lost 5 bases, J lost 1 base, and 11 bases lay in between. CDR3 sequence: CASSPWTANTEAFF. CDR3 bases: TGTGCCAGCAGTCCCTGGACAGCGAACACTGAAGCTTTCTTT.

There are a few counts of this clone. The V call is TRBV7-9, the J call TRBJ2-1; TRBD2 agrees at 9 bases. The V segment lost 0 bases and the J segment 7 bases; nucleotides outside the gene matches: 4. The CDR3 totals 15 residues. The V gene's germline CDR1 is SEHNR and CDR2 FQNEAQ (reference sequence). CDR3 nucleotides: TGTGCCAGCAGCTTAGCGGTGCTAGCGGGAAATGAGCAGTTCTTC. Protein product: CASSLAVLAGNEQFF. Full variable domain (outside the CDR3, taken from reference TRBV7-9 and TRBJ2-1): DTGVSQNPRHKITKRGQNVTFRCDPISEHNRLYWYRQTLGQGPEFLTYFQNEAQLEKSRLLSDRFSAERPKGSFSTLEIQRTEQGDSAMYLCASSLAVLAGNEQFFGPGTRLTVL.